These 24 T cell receptor beta chains came from one sample sequenced in a study of shared clonotypes between healthy human individuals. Libraries were prepared by immunoSEQ multiplex PCR; TCRdb keeps only in-frame clonotypes and omits some of them. The table lists 2 million to 2.5 million clones, roughly 93% of them singletons. The source material was naive CD4+ T cells from PBMCs. Subset meaning: CD45RA+ positively selected. Source of these receptors: a man younger than 35 in good health. Some clones in this sample may be carry-over from other donors' samples.

This clone was seen a few times. The sample holds other DNA sequences that translate to the same CDR3. The rearrangement links TRBV28 to TRBJ1-3; D not resolved. The CDR3 consists of 12 residues. The germline V gene has CDR1 MDHEN and CDR2 SYDVKM. Trimming stripped 2 bases from V and 4 bases from J, with 3 bases between. The CDR3 bases are TGTGCCAGCAGTTTAGTCGGAAACACCATATATTTT. This translates into CASSLVGNTIYF.

This sequence joins TRBV27 and TRBJ1-3, with no clear D. CDR1 is MNHEY, CDR2 SMNVEV, per germline (reference sequence). This CDR3 has 13 residues. V gave up 6 bases and J gave up 2 bases, with 8 bases separating them. The CDR3: CASSRTTGNTIYF. In DNA, the CDR3 is TGTGCCAGCAGCCGTACAACTGGAAACACCATATATTTT.

The chain has TRBV28 and TRBJ2-3, with TRBD2 matching over 11 bases. The germline gives CDR1 MDHEN, CDR2 SYDVKM. V was pared by 6 bases and J by 2 bases, with 10 bases of the junction left unmatched. The CDR3 is made up of 17 amino acids. CDR3 residues: CASRPRIAGGPTDTQYF. DNA of the CDR3: TGTGCCAGCAGACCCCGCATAGCGGGAGGGCCCACAGATACGCAGTATTTT. Supplemented by reference TRBV28 and TRBJ2-3, the full variable domain reads DVKVTQSSRYLVKRTGEKVFLECVQDMDHENMFWYRQDPGLGLRLIYFSYDVKMKEKGDIPEGYSVSREKKERFSLILESASTNQTSMYLCASRPRIAGGPTDTQYFGPGTRLTVL.

The rearrangement joins TRBV29-1 to TRBJ2-5; 9 bases fit TRBD1. Germline CDR1 reads SQVTM; CDR2 reads ANQGSEA. Trimming cost V 5 bases and J 5 bases; bases outside gene matches: 9. The CDR3 has 14 residues. CDR3 residues: CSVSGQGPSETQYF. CDR3 coding DNA: TGCAGCGTTTCGGGACAGGGCCCATCGGAGACCCAGTACTTC.

Notes on this clone: The same CDR3 can be traced to other DNA sequences in this sample. The V and J genes are TRBV30 and TRBJ2-7; D not resolved. This CDR3 contains 12 residues. The V end lost 0 bases, the J end lost 5 bases, and 8 bases lay between the germline ends. The germline gives CDR1 GTSNPN, CDR2 SVGIG (reference sequence). The CDR3 DNA sequence: TGTGCCTGGAGTGTTCTGGGGAACGAGCAGTACTTC. Protein product: CAWSVLGNEQYF.

This clone was found once. The chain recombines TRBV15 with TRBJ2-5; 12 bases line up with TRBD2. There are 19 residues in the CDR3. V shed 0 bases, J shed 5 bases, and the junction held 13 bases outside the gene matches. The germline V gene encodes CDR1 LNHNV and CDR2 YYDKDF (reference sequence). The CDR3 DNA sequence: TGTGCCACCAGCAGAGACGCTGGGCTAGCGGGAGGGTTTGAGGAGACCCAGTACTTC. Its translation is CATSRDAGLAGGFEETQYF.

The rearrangement uses TRBV5-1 and TRBJ2-2; D not resolved. Trimming left V 0 bases short and J 3 bases short, with 6 bases between. The CDR3 has 14 amino acids. Germline V gene data show CDR1 as SGHRS and CDR2 as YFSETQ. CDR3 sequence (DNA): TGCGCCAGCAGCTTGGGTGTTTACACCGGGGAGCTGTTTTTT. Amino acid sequence: CASSLGVYTGELFF. The full variable domain, its missing parts supplied by reference TRBV5-1 and TRBJ2-2, is KAGVTQTPRYLIKTRGQQVTLSCSPISGHRSVSWYQQTPGQGLQFLFEYFSETQRNKGNFPGRFSGRQFSNSRSEMNVSTLELGDSALYLCASSLGVYTGELFFGEGSRLTVL.

This clone showed up just once. The chain joins TRBV28 to TRBJ1-5, with D tentatively TRBD1 (5 bases). From germline, CDR1 is MDHEN and CDR2 SYDVKM. The V gene lost 10 bases and the J gene lost 11 bases, with 21 bases spanning the gap. There are 13 residues in the CDR3. The CDR3 DNA reads as TGTGCCACAGGGTTGGGCCAGACACAGGCCCAGCATTTT. It yields the protein CATGLGQTQAQHF.

This chain links TRBV30 with TRBJ2-1; D possibly corresponds to TRBD1 (6 bases). V lost 3 bases, J lost 1 base, and 16 bases lay in between. CDR3 length: 16 amino acids. Germline V gene lookup returns CDR1 GTSNPN and CDR2 SVGIG (reference sequence). CDR3 amino acids: CAWRHSTGQSYNEQFF. The CDR3 DNA sequence: TGTGCCTGGAGACATTCTACTGGACAGTCCTACAATGAGCAGTTCTTC.

For this clone: Other DNA sequences in the sample encode the same CDR3. The chain recombines TRBV5-1 with TRBJ2-5; TRBD1 is a possible D gene (6 bases). The CDR3 runs to 15 residues. Germline values: CDR1 SGHRS, CDR2 YFSETQ. With 0 bases removed from V and 2 bases from J, the gap between germline ends came to 11 bases. CDR3 sequence: CASSLGGQGQETQYF. The CDR3 DNA follows: TGCGCCAGCAGCTTGGGGGGTCAGGGGCAAGAGACCCAGTACTTC.

This sequence joins TRBV7-6 and TRBJ2-6; D remains unclear. Germline loops: CDR1 SGHVS, CDR2 FNYEAQ. This CDR3 has 16 residues. Trimming pared 0 bases from V and 2 bases from J, leaving 8 bases between. CDR3 protein: CASSLAQAAGANVLTF. In DNA form, the CDR3 reads TGTGCCAGCAGCTTAGCGCAGGCTGCTGGGGCCAACGTCCTGACTTTC.

The chain combines TRBV2 with TRBJ2-1; TRBD2 matches 10 bases. Germline lookup yields CDR1 SNHLY and CDR2 FYNNEI. This CDR3 region has 16 residues. Trimming at V came to 7 bases and at J to 3 bases, leaving 9 bases not matched to a gene. CDR3 region: CASKSPGTSDYNEQFF. The CDR3 nucleotides are TGTGCCAGCAAAAGTCCCGGGACTAGCGACTACAATGAGCAGTTCTTC.

Of note for this clone: This CDR3 is also generated by other DNA sequences in the sample. J is TRBJ1-1 and V is TRBV9, with TRBD1 matching 7 bases. The V and J ends lost 3 bases and 3 bases, in that order; junction bases with no gene match: 5. CDR1 is SGDLS, CDR2 YYNGEE, per germline. The CDR3 has 14 residues. In DNA, the CDR3 is TGTGCCAGCAGCGCCCGACAGGGTGACACTGAAGCTTTCTTT. This translates into CASSARQGDTEAFF.

This chain joins TRBV5-6 and TRBJ1-2; D ambiguous. The V end lost 2 bases, the J end lost 2 bases, and 10 bases lay between the germline ends. CDR1 SGHDT and CDR2 YYEEEE come from the germline V gene. The CDR3 runs to 14 residues. The CDR3 loop reads CASSFYGQNYGYTF. The CDR3 DNA reads as TGTGCCAGCAGCTTTTATGGGCAGAACTATGGCTACACCTTC.

J is TRBJ2-3 and V is TRBV10-3; 7 nucleotides align to TRBD1. This CDR3 spans 15 amino acids. From germline, CDR1 is ENHRY and CDR2 SYGVKD. V trimming: 6 bases; J trimming: 1 base; junction bases outside the gene matches: 7. The CDR3, as DNA: TGTGCCATCAGGCCGGGGACAGACCGCACAGATACGCAGTATTTT. Protein sequence: CAIRPGTDRTDTQYF.

This chain uses TRBV6-1 with TRBJ2-7, with unresolved D. This CDR3 comprises 13 residues. CDR1 and CDR2 from the germline V gene are MNHNS and SASEGT. Trimming pared 2 bases from V and 2 bases from J, leaving 7 bases between. Here the CDR3 reads CASSEPRPYEQYF. The CDR3 coding sequence is TGTGCCAGCAGTGAACCAAGGCCCTACGAGCAGTACTTC.

The V call is TRBV5-6, the J call TRBJ1-3; D unresolved. The CDR3 is made up of 14 amino acids. Trimming shortened V by 4 bases and J by 0 bases, and 8 bases separated the two germline ends. From germline, CDR1 is SGHDT and CDR2 YYEEEE. CDR3 region: CASSPMGSGNTIYF. In DNA, the CDR3 is TGTGCCAGCAGCCCAATGGGCTCTGGAAACACCATATATTTT.

V usage is TRBV28 and J usage is TRBJ1-1; no clear D. The CDR3 totals 14 residues. CDR1 is MDHEN, CDR2 SYDVKM, per germline. V gave up 7 bases and J gave up 0 bases, with 12 bases separating them. DNA of the CDR3: TGTGCCAGCATCCGCGCGGGGATGAACACTGAAGCTTTCTTT. Encoded protein: CASIRAGMNTEAFF.

The genes are TRBV5-5 and TRBJ2-3; 8 bases agree with TRBD1. Germline assignment: CDR1 SGHKS and CDR2 YYEKEE (reference sequence). The CDR3 runs to 15 residues. J gave up 8 bases and V 1 base, and 9 bases lay outside the gene matches. This CDR3 is CASSLTGGNIRTQYF. DNA for the CDR3: TGTGCCAGCAGCTTGACAGGGGGGAACATCCGTACGCAGTATTTT. Full variable domain (outside the CDR3, taken from reference TRBV5-5 and TRBJ2-3): DAGVTQSPTHLIKTRGQQVTLRCSPISGHKSVSWYQQVLGQGPQFIFQYYEKEERGRGNFPDRFSARQFPNYSSELNVNALLLGDSALYLCASSLTGGNIRTQYFGPGTRLTVL.

This clone was found once. The J gene is TRBJ2-4, the V gene TRBV19; a possible D gene is TRBD2 (6 bases). CDR3 size: 16 residues. Germline CDR1 is LNHDA and CDR2 is SQIVND (reference sequence). The V end was cut by 6 bases, the J end by 0 bases, with 15 bases between. CDR3 region: CASSKGPGGAKNIQYF. CDR3 sequence (DNA): TGTGCCAGTAGCAAGGGCCCCGGGGGAGCCAAAAACATTCAGTACTTC. Full variable domain (outside the CDR3, taken from reference TRBV19 and TRBJ2-4): DGGITQSPKYLFRKEGQNVTLSCEQNLNHDAMYWYRQDPGQGLRLIYYSQIVNDFQKGDIAEGYSVSREKKESFPLTVTSAQKNPTAFYLCASSKGPGGAKNIQYFGAGTRLSVL.

This clone occurred a few times. The chain has TRBV7-2 and TRBJ1-4, with 9 nucleotides matching TRBD1. Per germline, CDR1 SGHTA and CDR2 FQGNSA. After removal of 5 bases from V and 5 bases from J, the junction contained 3 bases not matched to a gene. The CDR3 runs 14 residues. The CDR3 DNA follows: TGTGCCAGCAGCCCCGGGACAGGGAATGAAAAACTGTTTTTT. Protein sequence: CASSPGTGNEKLFF.

This rearrangement joins TRBV28 to TRBJ1-5; TRBD1 is a possible D gene (6 bases). CDR1 MDHEN and CDR2 SYDVKM come from the germline V gene. This CDR3 comprises 14 residues. The V and J ends lost 6 bases and 4 bases respectively, with 13 bases between them. The CDR3 bases are TGTGCCAGCAGATCCGGGACAATGAATCAGCCCCAGCATTTT. This translates into CASRSGTMNQPQHF.

A note on this clone: Different DNA sequences within this sample yield the same CDR3. V is TRBV6-1 and J is TRBJ2-3, with D possibly TRBD2 on 6 matching bases. This CDR3 is built from 14 residues. The V end was cut by 8 bases, the J end by 0 bases, with 12 bases between. Per the germline V gene, CDR1 is MNHNS and CDR2 is SASEGT. The CDR3 spells CASRGSTSTDTQYF. The CDR3 DNA reads TGTGCCAGCCGGGGGTCTACTAGCACAGATACGCAGTATTTT.

The chain joins TRBV5-1 to TRBJ2-1; 13 bases line up with TRBD2. Germline V gene data show CDR1 as SGHRS and CDR2 as YFSETQ. Trimming took 3 bases from V and 9 from J; bases not matched to a gene: 15. The CDR3 contains 18 residues. The chain's CDR3 is CASSSEKGLAGLRFEQFF. In DNA, the CDR3 is TGCGCCAGCAGCTCCGAAAAGGGACTAGCGGGGTTACGATTTGAGCAGTTCTTC.